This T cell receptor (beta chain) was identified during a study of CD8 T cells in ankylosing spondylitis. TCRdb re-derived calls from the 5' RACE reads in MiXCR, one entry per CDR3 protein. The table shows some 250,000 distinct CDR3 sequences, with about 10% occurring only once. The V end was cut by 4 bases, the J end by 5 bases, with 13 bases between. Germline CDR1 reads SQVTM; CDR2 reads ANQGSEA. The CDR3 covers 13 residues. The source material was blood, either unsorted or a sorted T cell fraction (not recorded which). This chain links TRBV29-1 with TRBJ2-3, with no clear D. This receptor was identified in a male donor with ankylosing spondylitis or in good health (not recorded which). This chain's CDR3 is CSVAQTRVDTQYF. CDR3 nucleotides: TGCAGCGTTGCCCAAACAAGGGTAGATACGCAGTATTTT.